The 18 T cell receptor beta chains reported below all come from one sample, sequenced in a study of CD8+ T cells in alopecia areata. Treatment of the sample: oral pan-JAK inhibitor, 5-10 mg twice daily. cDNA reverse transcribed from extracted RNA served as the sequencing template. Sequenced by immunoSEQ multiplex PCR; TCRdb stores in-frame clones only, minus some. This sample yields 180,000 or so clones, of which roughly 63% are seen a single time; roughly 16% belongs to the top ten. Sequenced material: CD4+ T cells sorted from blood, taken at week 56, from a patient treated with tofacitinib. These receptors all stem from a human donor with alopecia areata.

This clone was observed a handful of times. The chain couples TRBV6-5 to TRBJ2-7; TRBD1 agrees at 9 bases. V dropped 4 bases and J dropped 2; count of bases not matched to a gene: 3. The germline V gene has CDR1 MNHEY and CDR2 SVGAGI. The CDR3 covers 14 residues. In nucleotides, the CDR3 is TGTGCCAGCAGTTGGGACAGGGAAGCCTACGAGCAGTACTTC. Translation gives CASSWDREAYEQYF.

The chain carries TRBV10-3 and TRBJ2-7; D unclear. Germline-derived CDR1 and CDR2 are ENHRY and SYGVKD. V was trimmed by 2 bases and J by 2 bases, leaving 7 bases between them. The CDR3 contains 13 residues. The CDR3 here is CAISEGTPYEQYF. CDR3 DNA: TGTGCCATCAGTGAGGGTACCCCCTACGAGCAGTACTTC.

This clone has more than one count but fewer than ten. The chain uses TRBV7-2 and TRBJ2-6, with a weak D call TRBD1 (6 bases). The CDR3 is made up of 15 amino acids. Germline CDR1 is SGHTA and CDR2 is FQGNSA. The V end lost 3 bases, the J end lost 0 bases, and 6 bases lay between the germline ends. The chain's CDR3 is CASSLTGSGANVLTF. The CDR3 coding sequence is TGTGCCAGCAGCTTGACAGGCTCTGGGGCCAACGTCCTGACTTTC.

The CDR3 sequence is CASSRRAGGQSDTQYF. The CDR3 DNA sequence: TGTGCCAGCAGCCGAAGAGCGGGGGGGCAATCAGATACGCAGTATTTT. The chain carries TRBV7-9 and TRBJ2-3; the match to TRBD2 covers 10 bases. V shed 5 bases, J shed 4 bases, and the junction held 9 bases outside the gene matches. Germline V gene lookup returns CDR1 SEHNR and CDR2 FQNEAQ (reference sequence). The CDR3 spans 16 residues.

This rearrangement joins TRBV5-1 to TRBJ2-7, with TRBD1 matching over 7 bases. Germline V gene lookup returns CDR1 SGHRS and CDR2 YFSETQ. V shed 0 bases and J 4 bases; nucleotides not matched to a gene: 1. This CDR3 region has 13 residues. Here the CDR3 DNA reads TGCGCCAGCAGCTTGGAGACAGGGTACGAGCAGTACTTC. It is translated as CASSLETGYEQYF.

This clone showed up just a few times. The CDR3 loop is CASSPGETQYF. Written as DNA, the CDR3 is TGTGCCAGCAGTCCCGGAGAGACCCAGTACTTC. The J gene is TRBJ2-5, the V gene TRBV2; no clear D gene. The ends were cut back, 5 bases at V and 4 bases at J, with 5 bases in the middle. CDR1 SNHLY and CDR2 FYNNEI come from the germline V gene. The CDR3 has 11 amino acids.

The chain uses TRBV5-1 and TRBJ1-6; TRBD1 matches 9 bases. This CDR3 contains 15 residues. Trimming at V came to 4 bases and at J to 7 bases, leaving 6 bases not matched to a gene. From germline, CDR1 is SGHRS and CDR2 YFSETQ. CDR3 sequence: CASSQTGGDNSPLHF. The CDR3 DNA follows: TGCGCCAGCAGCCAAACAGGGGGCGACAATTCACCCCTCCACTTT.

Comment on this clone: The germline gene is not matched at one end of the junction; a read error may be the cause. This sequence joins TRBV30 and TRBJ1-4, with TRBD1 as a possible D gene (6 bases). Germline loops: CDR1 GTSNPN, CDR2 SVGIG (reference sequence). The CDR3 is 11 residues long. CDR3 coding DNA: TGTGCCTGGAGGGAAACCCGGGACATCATTTTT. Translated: CAWRETRDIIF.

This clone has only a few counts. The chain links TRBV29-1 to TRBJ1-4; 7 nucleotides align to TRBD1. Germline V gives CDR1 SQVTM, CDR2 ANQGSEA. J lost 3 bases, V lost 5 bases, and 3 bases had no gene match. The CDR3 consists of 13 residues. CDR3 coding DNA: TGCAGCGTTCTGGGGACAGCTAATGAAAAACTGTTTTTT. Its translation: CSVLGTANEKLFF.

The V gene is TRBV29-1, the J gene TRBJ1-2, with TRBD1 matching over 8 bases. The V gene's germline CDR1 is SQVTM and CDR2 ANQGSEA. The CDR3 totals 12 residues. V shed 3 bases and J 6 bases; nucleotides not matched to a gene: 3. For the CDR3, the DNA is TGCAGCGTTGACGGACAGGGTGATGGCTACACCTTC. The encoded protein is CSVDGQGDGYTF.

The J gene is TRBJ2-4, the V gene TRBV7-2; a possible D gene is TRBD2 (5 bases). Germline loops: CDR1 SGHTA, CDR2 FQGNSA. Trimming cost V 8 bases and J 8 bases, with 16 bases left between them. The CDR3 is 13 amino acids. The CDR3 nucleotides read TGTGCCAGCGGGCGCTGGGGAGAAGACATTCAGTACTTC. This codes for CASGRWGEDIQYF.

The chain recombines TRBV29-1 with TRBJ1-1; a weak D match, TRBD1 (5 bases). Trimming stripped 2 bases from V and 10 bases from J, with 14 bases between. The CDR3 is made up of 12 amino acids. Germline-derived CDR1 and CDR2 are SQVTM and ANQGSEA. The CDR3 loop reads CSVESARVGAFF. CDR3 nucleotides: TGCAGCGTTGAATCAGCCAGGGTAGGAGCTTTCTTT.

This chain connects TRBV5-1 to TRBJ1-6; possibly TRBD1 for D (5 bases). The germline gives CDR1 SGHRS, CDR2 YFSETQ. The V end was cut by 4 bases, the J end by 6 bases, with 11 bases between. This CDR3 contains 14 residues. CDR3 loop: CASSPVQGNSPLHF. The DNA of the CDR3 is TGCGCCAGCAGCCCAGTCCAGGGTAATTCACCCCTCCACTTT.

Written as DNA, the CDR3 is TGTGCCAGCAGCGTCCGACGGGGAACCACAGATACGCAGTATTTT. Translated, it gives CASSVRRGTTDTQYF. The chain combines TRBV9 with TRBJ2-3, with a possible D match to TRBD2 (5 bases). The CDR3 runs 15 residues. The ends were cut back, 2 bases at V and 2 bases at J, with 12 bases in the middle. CDR1 SGDLS and CDR2 YYNGEE come from the germline V gene.

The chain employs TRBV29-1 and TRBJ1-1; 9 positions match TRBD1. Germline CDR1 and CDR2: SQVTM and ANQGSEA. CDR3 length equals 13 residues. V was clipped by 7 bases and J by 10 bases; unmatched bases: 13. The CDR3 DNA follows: TGCAGCGGATTCGACAGGGGGACGATTGGAGCTTTCTTT. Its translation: CSGFDRGTIGAFF. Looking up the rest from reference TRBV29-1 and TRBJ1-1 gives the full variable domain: SAVISQKPSRDICQRGTSLTIQCQVDSQVTMMFWYRQQPGQSLTLIATANQGSEATYESGFVIDKFPISRPNLTFSTLTVSNMSPEDSSIYLCSGFDRGTIGAFFGQGTRLTVV.

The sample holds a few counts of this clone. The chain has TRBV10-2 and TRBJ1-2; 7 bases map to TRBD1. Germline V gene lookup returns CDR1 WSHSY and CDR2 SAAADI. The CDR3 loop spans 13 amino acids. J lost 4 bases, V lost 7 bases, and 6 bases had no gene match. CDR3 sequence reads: CASKAGGGYGYTF. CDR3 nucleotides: TGCGCCAGCAAAGCAGGGGGTGGCTATGGCTACACCTTC.

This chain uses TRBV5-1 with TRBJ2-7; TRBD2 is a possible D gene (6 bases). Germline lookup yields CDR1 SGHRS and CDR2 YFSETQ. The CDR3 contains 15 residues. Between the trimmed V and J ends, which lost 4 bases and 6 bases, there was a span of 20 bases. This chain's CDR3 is CASSGAGLPRGEQYF. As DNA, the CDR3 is TGCGCCAGCAGCGGGGCGGGACTTCCGAGGGGCGAGCAGTACTTC. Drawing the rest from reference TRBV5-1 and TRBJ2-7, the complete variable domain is KAGVTQTPRYLIKTRGQQVTLSCSPISGHRSVSWYQQTPGQGLQFLFEYFSETQRNKGNFPGRFSGRQFSNSRSEMNVSTLELGDSALYLCASSGAGLPRGEQYFGPGTRLTVT.

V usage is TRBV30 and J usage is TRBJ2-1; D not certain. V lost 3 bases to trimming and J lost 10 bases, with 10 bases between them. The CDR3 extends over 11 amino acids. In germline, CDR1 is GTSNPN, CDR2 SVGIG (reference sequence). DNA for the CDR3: TGTGCCTGGAGCCTGGGCTGGGAGCAGTTCTTC. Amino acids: CAWSLGWEQFF.